Below are 29 T cell receptor beta chains sequenced from a single sample in a study of T cell responses to AZD1222 COVID-19 vaccine listed by TCRdb under 2021. The time point label, read with the paper, signifies: about 28 days (+/-7) after the second vaccine dose. Libraries were constructed by the immunoSEQ multiplex PCR assay. TCRdb stores this immuneACCESS table with in-frame sequences only. Part of the clones is absent; in the studies checked, under half of the shortfall reflects unresolved V genes, and no reason is known for the rest. Here the sample has under 150,000 clones; roughly 88% occur a single time. 1.5% to 2% of the sample lies in the top ten. The sequences come from peripheral blood, collected 28 days after the second AZD1222 dose. Receptors were obtained from an adult who received the AZD1222 COVID-19 vaccine.

The chain has TRBV19 and TRBJ1-5; a weak D match, TRBD1 (5 bases). V gave up 5 bases and J gave up 6 bases, with 23 bases separating them. Per germline, CDR1 LNHDA and CDR2 SQIVND (reference sequence). The CDR3 extends over 17 amino acids. CDR3 sequence reads: CASSSPVGTPGSQPQHF. The CDR3 DNA reads as TGTGCCAGTAGTTCCCCCGTGGGGACCCCCGGGAGTCAGCCCCAGCATTTT. Variable domain in full (rest from reference TRBV19 and TRBJ1-5): DGGITQSPKYLFRKEGQNVTLSCEQNLNHDAMYWYRQDPGQGLRLIYYSQIVNDFQKGDIAEGYSVSREKKESFPLTVTSAQKNPTAFYLCASSSPVGTPGSQPQHFGDGTRLSIL.

A single count supports this clone. The CDR3, as DNA: TGTGCCAGCAGTAGGGACAGGAGCTATGGCTACACCTTC. Amino acids: CASSRDRSYGYTF. The chain uses TRBV6-5 and TRBJ1-2; 8 positions agree with TRBD1. The CDR3 is 13 residues long. In germline, CDR1 is MNHEY, CDR2 SVGAGI. With 5 bases clipped from V and 4 bases from J, the junction kept 3 bases outside the gene matches.

This clone has a handful of counts. The gene calls are TRBV6-5 and TRBJ2-3; no clear D gene. Looked up from germline, CDR1 is MNHEY and CDR2 is SVGAGI. CDR3 length: 14 residues. The V gene lost 6 bases and the J gene lost 0 bases, with 10 bases spanning the gap. CDR3 sequence: CASSIMTSTDTQYF. The CDR3 DNA is TGTGCCAGCAGCATCATGACTAGCACAGATACGCAGTATTTT.

The chain links TRBV5-4 to TRBJ2-6; D is perhaps TRBD2 (6 bases). The CDR3 has 16 amino acids. The germline CDR1 and CDR2 sequences are SGHNT and YYREEE (reference sequence). Trimming cost V 1 base and J 0 bases, with 8 bases left between them. The CDR3 nucleotides are TGTGCCAGCAGCTTGTCGGGGGTCTCTGGGGCCAACGTCCTGACTTTC. The encoded protein is CASSLSGVSGANVLTF.

The chain uses TRBV19 and TRBJ2-1; 9 bases agree with TRBD2. Germline CDR1 reads LNHDA; CDR2 reads SQIVND (reference sequence). This CDR3 has 14 amino acids. V lost 3 bases, J lost 7 bases, and 4 bases stayed unmatched. In DNA, the CDR3 is TGTGCCAGTAGTATGCGGGGGGGCGGGAATGAGCAGTTCTTC. It specifies CASSMRGGGNEQFF. Combining the CDR3 with reference TRBV19 and TRBJ2-1 gives the whole variable domain DGGITQSPKYLFRKEGQNVTLSCEQNLNHDAMYWYRQDPGQGLRLIYYSQIVNDFQKGDIAEGYSVSREKKESFPLTVTSAQKNPTAFYLCASSMRGGGNEQFFGPGTRLTVL.

The V and J genes are TRBV7-2 and TRBJ2-5, with D maybe TRBD2 (6 bases). V lost 2 bases and J 4 bases, leaving 20 bases between the germline ends. The CDR3 covers 17 residues. The germline V gene encodes CDR1 SGHTA and CDR2 FQGNSA. CDR3 loop: CASSLYPITRGVETQYF. In nucleotides, the CDR3 is TGTGCCAGCAGCTTATACCCTATCACGCGGGGAGTAGAGACCCAGTACTTC.

The gene calls are TRBV5-4 and TRBJ1-2, with unresolved D. This CDR3 region has 15 residues. V lost 0 bases and J 0 bases, leaving 9 bases between the germline ends. The germline CDR1 and CDR2 sequences are SGHNT and YYREEE (reference sequence). CDR3 sequence: CASSLDGKTNYGYTF. CDR3 sequence (DNA): TGTGCCAGCAGCTTGGACGGAAAAACTAACTATGGCTACACCTTC.

CDR3 sequence reads: CASSPQAGLDTQYF. Written as DNA, the CDR3 is TGTGCCAGCAGTCCCCAGGCGGGATTAGATACGCAGTATTTT. The rearrangement links TRBV28 to TRBJ2-3, with D maybe TRBD2 (6 bases). This CDR3 is 14 amino acids long. V was trimmed by 5 bases and J by 5 bases, leaving 14 bases between them. Germline assignment: CDR1 MDHEN and CDR2 SYDVKM.

In DNA form, the CDR3 reads TGTGCCAGCAGTTTGGGAAGAAATCAGCCCCAGCATTTT. This gives the protein CASSLGRNQPQHF. V gene TRBV28 combines with J gene TRBJ1-5; D gene ambiguous. The CDR3 length is 13 residues. Germline CDR1 MDHEN, CDR2 SYDVKM. Trimming cost V 3 bases and J 4 bases, with 7 bases left between them.

This clone was picked up one time. The rearrangement uses TRBV11-2 and TRBJ2-1, with no clear D. V was trimmed by 8 bases and J by 4 bases, leaving 12 bases between them. This CDR3 comprises 13 residues. From germline, CDR1 is SGHAT and CDR2 FQNNGV. Written as DNA, the CDR3 is TGTGCCAGCGCCATGAGCGCGTACAATGAGCAGTTCTTC. Amino acids: CASAMSAYNEQFF. Using reference TRBV11-2 and TRBJ2-1 for the parts outside the CDR3, the full variable domain is EAGVAQSPRYKIIEKRQSVAFWCNPISGHATLYWYQQILGQGPKLLIQFQNNGVVDDSQLPKDRFSAERLKGVDSTLKIQPAKLEDSAVYLCASAMSAYNEQFFGPGTRLTVL.

This chain uses TRBV28 with TRBJ1-1, with D possibly being TRBD1 (5 bases). The CDR3 spans 18 residues. Deletions cut 3 bases from V and 5 bases from J, with 25 bases between. Per germline, CDR1 MDHEN and CDR2 SYDVKM. The CDR3 DNA follows: TGTGCCAGCAGTTTTCAAGGACTCCGGGACCCTAAAAAAACTGAAGCTTTCTTT. Translating it yields CASSFQGLRDPKKTEAFF.

The rearrangement uses TRBV15 and TRBJ2-3; tentatively, D is TRBD2 (6 bases). Trimming shortened V by 5 bases and J by 2 bases, and 14 bases separated the two germline ends. The CDR3 has 15 residues. From germline, CDR1 is LNHNV and CDR2 YYDKDF (reference sequence). CDR3 in DNA: TGTGCCACCAGCGGAGGGTGGCAGGACACAGATACGCAGTATTTT. Amino acid sequence: CATSGGWQDTDTQYF. The entire variable domain, with the rest obtained from reference TRBV15 and TRBJ2-3, is as follows: DAMVIQNPRYQVTQFGKPVTLSCSQTLNHNVMYWYQQKSSQAPKLLFHYYDKDFNNEADTPDNFQSRRPNTSFCFLDIRSPGLGDTAMYLCATSGGWQDTDTQYFGPGTRLTVL.

The chain links TRBV15 to TRBJ2-2, with a weak D call TRBD2 (5 bases). The V end was cut by 4 bases, the J end by 3 bases, with 12 bases between. Germline CDR1 LNHNV, CDR2 YYDKDF (reference sequence). The CDR3 consists of 15 residues. The CDR3 sequence: CATSTTHGDTGELFF. As DNA, the CDR3 is TGTGCCACCAGCACGACACACGGGGACACCGGGGAGCTGTTTTTT.

DNA of the CDR3: TGTGCCAGCAGTGAAGGGACTTTCCCCCCGACCCAGTACTTC. This translates into CASSEGTFPPTQYF. V gene TRBV25-1 combines with J gene TRBJ2-5; D possibly corresponds to TRBD2 (6 bases). This CDR3 contains 14 residues. Germline CDR1 MGHDK, CDR2 SYGVNS. Trimming took 2 bases from V and 7 from J, leaving 14 bases between them.

The chain has TRBV24-1 and TRBJ1-6; 8 bases fit TRBD1. V was pared by 9 bases and J by 5 bases, with 17 bases of the junction left unmatched. This CDR3 comprises 18 residues. In germline, CDR1 is KGHDR, CDR2 SFDVKD. In DNA, the CDR3 is TGTGCCACCCCCCCGAGCGGCGGACAGGGTAGGGATAATTCACCCCTCCACTTT. Translation gives CATPPSGGQGRDNSPLHF.

This CDR3 is CASSPHRGMNTEAFF. CDR3 DNA: TGTGCCAGCAGCCCTCACAGGGGCATGAACACTGAAGCTTTCTTT. The chain combines TRBV7-2 with TRBJ1-1; 7 bases are shared with TRBD1. Trimming took 5 bases from V and 0 from J; bases not matched to a gene: 6. CDR3 size: 15 residues. Germline V gene sequence: CDR1 SGHTA, CDR2 FQGNSA.

This clone came up once. The rearrangement links TRBV4-2 to TRBJ1-1; tentative D call: TRBD1 (5 bases). Germline V gene data show CDR1 as LGHNA and CDR2 as YNFKEQ. The V and J ends lost 0 bases and 1 base respectively, with 15 bases between them. The CDR3 loop spans 17 amino acids. CDR3 sequence (DNA): TGTGCCAGCAGCCAAGAGGCGGTGGCAGGGCGGAACACTGAAGCTTTCTTT. Residues: CASSQEAVAGRNTEAFF.

This chain links TRBV4-2 with TRBJ1-4, with D maybe TRBD1 (5 bases). Germline V lookup: CDR1 LGHNA, CDR2 YNFKEQ. Trimming took off 6 bases at V and 0 bases at J, with 14 bases between the two ends. This CDR3 has 16 residues. The CDR3 DNA is TGTGCCAGCAGACCTGACAGAATTGCAACTAATGAAAAACTGTTTTTT. This codes for CASRPDRIATNEKLFF.

This chain uses TRBV7-3 with TRBJ2-1; the match to TRBD2 covers 7 bases. With 4 bases clipped from V and 3 bases from J, the junction kept 9 bases outside the gene matches. The CDR3 consists of 16 residues. Germline V gene sequence: CDR1 SGHTA, CDR2 FQGTGA. As DNA, the CDR3 is TGTGCCAGCAGCTCTCCGAGCGGGACGATCTACAATGAGCAGTTCTTC. Translated: CASSSPSGTIYNEQFF.

This clone has only a few counts. The rearrangement uses TRBV9 and TRBJ2-5; 8 bases fit TRBD1. The CDR3 is 17 residues long. Trimming cost V 0 bases and J 5 bases; bases outside gene matches: 12. CDR1 and CDR2 (germline): SGDLS, YYNGEE. DNA of the CDR3: TGTGCCAGCAGCGTAGAGGGAGGACAGGGACAAGGGGAGACCCAGTACTTC. Amino acid sequence: CASSVEGGQGQGETQYF.

The chain joins TRBV5-1 to TRBJ1-2; no definite D call. The CDR3 extends over 12 amino acids. Deletions cut 0 bases from V and 5 bases from J, with 5 bases between. Germline assignment: CDR1 SGHRS and CDR2 YFSETQ. Written as DNA, the CDR3 is TGCGCCAGCAGCTTGGCAAATTATGGCTACACCTTC. This translates into CASSLANYGYTF.

This rearrangement joins TRBV10-3 to TRBJ1-3; D perhaps matches TRBD1 (5 bases). V lost 9 bases, J lost 4 bases, and 13 bases lay in between. Germline CDR1 and CDR2: ENHRY and SYGVKD. CDR3 length equals 13 residues. CDR3 amino acids: CAMGKAGGNTIYF. As DNA, the CDR3 is TGTGCCATGGGAAAGGCAGGGGGAAACACCATATATTTT.

The chain recombines TRBV20-1 with TRBJ2-1; D is unresolved. The CDR3 is 11 residues long. V was cut by 5 bases and J by 8 bases, with 10 bases left in between. Germline V CDR1 and CDR2: DFQATT, SNEGSKA (reference sequence). The CDR3 loop is CSAEPLYEQFF. The CDR3 DNA reads TGCAGTGCTGAACCCTTGTATGAGCAGTTCTTC.

The J gene is TRBJ2-2, the V gene TRBV5-6; maybe TRBD1 (6 bases). This CDR3 has 15 residues. CDR1 SGHDT and CDR2 YYEEEE come from the germline V gene. Trimming left V 0 bases short and J 7 bases short, with 13 bases between. CDR3 residues: CASSLVNRGGGELFF. Written as DNA, the CDR3 is TGTGCCAGCAGCTTGGTAAACAGAGGGGGCGGGGAGCTGTTTTTT. The complete variable domain, with remaining parts taken from reference TRBV5-6 and TRBJ2-2, reads DAGVTQSPTHLIKTRGQQVTLRCSPKSGHDTVSWYQQALGQGPQFIFQYYEEEERQRGNFPDRFSGHQFPNYSSELNVNALLLGDSALYLCASSLVNRGGGELFFGEGSRLTVL.

This rearrangement joins TRBV28 to TRBJ2-6; 7 positions match TRBD2. V was pared by 7 bases and J by 4 bases, with 16 bases of the junction left unmatched. This CDR3 comprises 18 residues. CDR1 and CDR2 (germline): MDHEN, SYDVKM. CDR3 in amino acids: CASKLGGRAGSGANVLTF. As DNA, the CDR3 is TGTGCCAGCAAACTGGGGGGGAGGGCCGGTTCCGGGGCCAACGTCCTGACTTTC.

This chain's CDR3 is CASSGDRGQLYF. As DNA, the CDR3 is TGCGCCAGCAGTGGGGACCGGGGCCAGCTGTACTTC. The chain joins TRBV10-1 to TRBJ2-4, with D possibly being TRBD1 or TRBD2 (5 bases each). The germline V gene has CDR1 WNHNN and CDR2 SYGVQD (reference sequence). V gave up 4 bases and J gave up 15 bases, with 16 bases separating them. This CDR3 has 12 residues.

The chain uses TRBV6-1 and TRBJ1-5; D ambiguous. Germline V lookup: CDR1 MNHNS, CDR2 SASEGT. Trimming removed 2 bases from V and 5 bases from J, with 10 bases in between. The CDR3 runs to 14 residues. The CDR3 DNA follows: TGTGCCAGCAGTGAACAGTCTGTGGATCAGCCCCAGCATTTT. It translates to CASSEQSVDQPQHF.

V is TRBV5-1 and J is TRBJ2-6; D unresolved. V lost 4 bases to trimming and J lost 2 bases, with 7 bases between them. This CDR3 is built from 14 residues. The V gene's germline CDR1 is SGHRS and CDR2 YFSETQ. For the CDR3, the DNA is TGCGCCAGCAGCATTACCGCTGGGGCCAACGTCCTGACTTTC. Translated: CASSITAGANVLTF.

This chain uses TRBV15 with TRBJ1-2; a possible D gene is TRBD1 (5 bases). The V end was cut by 0 bases, the J end by 6 bases, with 11 bases between. CDR1 and CDR2 from the germline V gene are LNHNV and YYDKDF (reference sequence). The CDR3 loop spans 14 amino acids. For the CDR3, the DNA is TGTGCCACCAGCAGAGATGCGGGGGGGGATGGCTACACCTTC. Protein sequence: CATSRDAGGDGYTF.